Listed below are T cell receptor beta chains from one sample, sequenced in a study of blood T cell repertoires in COVID-19. Sequencing used immunoSEQ multiplex PCR; TCRdb keeps in-frame clones, though not all of them. Of roughly 68,000 clones listed, about 87% are singletons. Sequencing used peripheral blood. These receptors were obtained from an elderly woman with active COVID-19. CDR3s include the opening cysteine and the closing phenylalanine or tryptophan. D genes are given only for firm matches. Clone size appears in some rows only: once, few, many, or a class for an expanded clone.

TRBJ2-1	TRBV7-9	TRBD2	.	CASSERDGRAYNEQFF	TGTGCCAGCAGCGAAAGGGACGGGAGGGCGTACAATGAGCAGTTCTTC
TRBJ1-5	TRBV28	.	.	CASSNRQLLSNQPQHF	TGTGCCAGCAGTAACCGACAGTTGCTTAGCAATCAGCCCCAGCATTTT
TRBJ2-1	TRBV4-2	.	.	CASSQAGNNEQFF	TGTGCCAGCAGCCAAGCGGGGAACAATGAGCAGTTCTTC
TRBJ2-7	TRBV13	.	.	CASSGLKVGVAYEQYF	TGTGCCAGCAGCGGCCTCAAAGTAGGGGTGGCCTACGAGCAGTACTTC
TRBJ2-7	TRBV7-2	TRBD2	.	CASSLGTSGHEQYF	TGTGCCAGCAGCTTGGGGACTAGCGGCCACGAGCAGTACTTC
TRBJ2-5	TRBV18	TRBD1	once	CASSPRPGQGETQYF	TGTGCCAGCTCACCCCGACCGGGACAGGGAGAGACCCAGTACTTC
TRBJ2-5	TRBV14	TRBD2	.	CASSFISGSRVTQYF	TGTGCCAGCAGCTTTATTAGCGGGAGTAGGGTGACCCAGTACTTC
TRBJ2-1	TRBV28	TRBD2	.	CASRPTWDYSYNEQFF	TGTGCCAGCAGGCCAACCTGGGACTACTCCTACAATGAGCAGTTCTTC
TRBJ2-7	TRBV4-1	TRBD1	.	CASSQLPGQGHEQYF	TGCGCCAGCAGCCAACTTCCGGGACAGGGGCACGAGCAGTACTTC
TRBJ1-3	TRBV5-4	TRBD1	.	CASSLGQGARGNTIYF	TGTGCCAGCAGCTTGGGACAGGGGGCGCGGGGAAACACCATATATTTT
TRBJ2-2	TRBV19	.	once	CASTITGINTGELFF	TGTGCCAGTACCATAACAGGGATCAACACCGGGGAGCTGTTTTTT
TRBJ2-3	TRBV6-5	.	.	CASSYGADSSTDTQYF	TGTGCCAGCAGTTACGGGGCGGATTCTAGCACAGATACGCAGTATTTT
TRBJ1-3	TRBV18	.	.	CASSPRQALSSGNTIYF	TGTGCCAGCTCACCGCGACAGGCACTAAGCTCTGGAAACACCATATATTTT
TRBJ2-1	TRBV28	TRBD2	.	CASSPRTSGNYNEQFF	TGTGCCAGCAGTCCCAGGACTAGCGGGAATTACAATGAGCAGTTCTTC
TRBJ1-2	TRBV14	.	.	CASSQESYGPNGGYGYTF	TGTGCCAGCAGCCAAGAATCGTACGGACCGAATGGGGGGTATGGCTACACCTTC
TRBJ2-7	TRBV3-1/TRBV3-2	.	.	CASSLGPHSTYEQYF	TGTGCCAGCAGCCTGGGCCCCCATTCCACCTACGAGCAGTACTTC
TRBJ2-2	TRBV7-3	.	.	CASSLRSGGLSENTGELFF	TGTGCCAGCAGCTTACGATCAGGGGGGTTATCGGAGAACACCGGGGAGCTGTTTTTT
TRBJ1-1	TRBV29-1	.	.	CSVEDPWTADLNTEAFF	TGCAGCGTTGAAGACCCCTGGACAGCCGACTTGAACACTGAAGCTTTCTTT
TRBJ2-4	TRBV4-1	.	.	CASSQVLARAGDIQYF	TGCGCCAGCAGCCAAGTACTAGCGCGAGCAGGGGACATTCAGTACTTC
TRBJ2-5	TRBV11-2	.	.	CASSLQLFTRETQYF	TGTGCCAGCAGCCTCCAATTGTTCACCAGGGAGACCCAGTACTTC
TRBJ2-7	TRBV24-1	TRBD1	once	CATGQGYEQYF	TGTGCCACCGGACAGGGTTACGAGCAGTACTTC
TRBJ2-1	TRBV4-1	TRBD1	.	CASSRYRGNEQFF	TGCGCCAGCAGCCGGTACAGGGGTAATGAGCAGTTCTTC
TRBJ2-1	TRBV7-8	.	once	CASSSSGLEQFF	TGTGCCAGCAGCTCATCGGGACTTGAGCAGTTCTTC
TRBJ2-3	TRBV6-2/TRBV6-3	TRBD2	.	CASSRRGTSGSGTQYF	TGTGCCAGCAGTCGCCGCGGGACTAGCGGGTCCGGTACGCAGTATTTT
TRBJ1-4	TRBV5-6	.	.	CASSLWGREVYEKLFF	TGTGCCAGCAGCTTGTGGGGCAGGGAGGTATATGAAAAACTGTTTTTT
TRBJ2-3	TRBV9	.	.	CASSVAQGSDTQYF	TGTGCCAGCAGCGTAGCTCAGGGCTCAGATACGCAGTATTTT
TRBJ2-7	TRBV29-1	.	.	CSAMGAPMDEQYF	TGCAGCGCCATGGGAGCCCCGATGGACGAGCAGTACTTC
TRBJ2-4	TRBV2	TRBD2	.	CASAGTSGTLAKNIQYF	TGTGCCAGCGCCGGGACTAGCGGGACCCTAGCCAAAAACATTCAGTACTTC
TRBJ2-7	TRBV7-3	TRBD1	.	CASSPGTGVYEQYF	TGTGCCAGCAGCCCCGGGACAGGGGTCTACGAGCAGTACTTC
TRBJ2-1	TRBV6-5	TRBD2	.	CASSYSRGRANNEQFF	TGTGCCAGCAGTTACTCGCGCGGGAGGGCTAACAATGAGCAGTTCTTC
TRBJ2-7	TRBV27	TRBD2	.	CASSEGLAGLVSYEQYF	TGTGCCAGCAGTGAAGGACTAGCGGGCCTTGTCTCCTACGAGCAGTACTTC
TRBJ1-2	TRBV11-2	.	.	CASRTENNYGYTF	TGTGCCAGTCGGACAGAGAACAACTATGGCTACACCTTC
TRBJ1-3	TRBV11-3	TRBD1	.	CASSLTGVSGNTIYF	TGTGCCAGCAGCCTAACAGGGGTCTCTGGAAACACCATATATTTT
TRBJ2-7	TRBV7-9	TRBD2	.	CASSFMSGREEQYF	TGTGCCAGCAGCTTTATGAGCGGGAGAGAAGAGCAGTACTTC
TRBJ1-1	TRBV7-8	.	.	CASSLSSGVNTEAFF	TGTGCCAGCAGCTTATCGTCCGGGGTGAACACTGAAGCTTTCTTT
TRBJ2-1	TRBV12-3/TRBV12-4	TRBD1	.	CASGTGRGQFF	TGTGCCAGCGGGACAGGGCGTGGGCAGTTCTTC
TRBJ2-5	TRBV3-1/TRBV3-2	TRBD2	once	CASSQDSSGAMAQYF	TGTGCCAGCAGCCAAGATTCAAGCGGGGCCATGGCCCAGTACTTC
TRBJ1-3	TRBV4-3	.	.	CASSQDWDNLSGNTIYF	TGCGCCAGCAGCCAAGATTGGGACAACCTATCTGGAAACACCATATATTTT
TRBJ2-5	TRBV19	TRBD1	.	CAGDSLETQYF	TGTGCCGGGGACAGCTTAGAGACCCAGTACTTC
TRBJ1-2	TRBV10-3	.	.	CAIRKDRDVWSNYGYTF	TGTGCCATCAGAAAGGACAGAGACGTTTGGTCTAACTATGGCTACACCTTC
TRBJ2-1	TRBV18	.	.	CASSLITQDEGFF	TGTGCCAGCTCACTTATAACCCAGGATGAAGGGTTCTTC
TRBJ2-2	TRBV28	TRBD2	.	CASTTSGKVGELFF	TGTGCCAGCACGACTAGCGGGAAGGTCGGGGAGCTGTTTTTT
TRBJ2-2	TRBV7-3	.	.	CASSLTVAANTGELFF	TGTGCCAGCAGCTTAACTGTGGCCGCGAACACCGGGGAGCTGTTTTTT
TRBJ2-1	TRBV11-3	TRBD2	.	CASSWGAGGHQQFF	TGTGCCAGCAGCTGGGGGGCGGGAGGGCACCAGCAGTTCTTC
TRBJ1-6	TRBV18	.	.	CASSLPVANSPLHF	TGTGCCAGCTCACTCCCGGTTGCCAATTCACCCCTCCACTTT
TRBJ2-1	TRBV7-3	TRBD2	.	CASSSSAGPEQFF	TGTGCCAGCAGCTCATCAGCGGGGCCTGAGCAGTTCTTC
TRBJ2-1	TRBV12-3/TRBV12-4	.	once	CASRNSAYNEQFF	TGTGCCAGCAGAAATAGCGCCTACAATGAGCAGTTCTTC
TRBJ2-1	TRBV28	TRBD2	.	CASSFFGGGDNEQFF	TGTGCCAGCAGTTTTTTCGGGGGAGGGGACAATGAGCAGTTCTTC
TRBJ2-5	TRBV5-5	.	few	CASRKTSGSGLETQYF	TGTGCCAGCAGAAAAACTAGTGGGAGTGGTCTAGAGACCCAGTACTTC
TRBJ1-1	TRBV18	.	.	CASSQTTGNTEAFF	TGTGCCAGCTCACAAACGACGGGGAACACTGAAGCTTTCTTT
TRBJ2-3	TRBV5-1	TRBD2	.	CASSRLQETSGSRRGQYF	TGCGCCAGCAGCAGACTACAGGAGACTAGCGGGAGTAGGCGCGGGCAGTATTTT
TRBJ2-1	TRBV5-1	TRBD2	.	CASTRTSGTIGEQFF	TGCGCCAGCACCCGGACTAGCGGGACAATTGGTGAGCAGTTCTTC
TRBJ2-1	TRBV9	.	once	CASARELSYNEQFF	TGTGCCAGCGCTCGGGAGTTATCCTACAATGAGCAGTTCTTC